Listed here are 10 T cell receptor beta chains from one sample, sequenced in a study of blood T cell repertoires in COVID-19. TCRdb's copy holds only in-frame clones and misses some; the assay was immunoSEQ multiplex PCR. The data contain roughly 170,000 clones, about 84% of them singletons. The sample consisted of PBMCs or T cells enriched from blood (not recorded which). These receptors all stem from a man aged 50-60 years who had recovered from COVID-19.

V is TRBV30 and J is TRBJ1-1; no reliable D call. The V end was cut by 0 bases, the J end by 1 base, with 6 bases between. The CDR3 is 13 amino acids. CDR1 and CDR2 from the germline V gene are GTSNPN and SVGIG (reference sequence). The CDR3 loop reads CAWSVQENTEAFF. CDR3 in DNA: TGTGCCTGGAGTGTACAAGAGAACACTGAAGCTTTCTTT.

This chain links TRBV5-1 with TRBJ1-3, with a tentative D call TRBD1 (6 bases). CDR1 is SGHRS, CDR2 YFSETQ, per germline. The CDR3 has 15 residues. Trimming took 3 bases from V and 0 from J, leaving 10 bases between them. The CDR3 region is CASSSGDFSGNTIYF. The CDR3 nucleotides read TGCGCCAGCAGCTCAGGGGATTTCTCTGGAAACACCATATATTTT.

The chain links TRBV6-5 to TRBJ2-3; D call uncertain. Looked up from germline, CDR1 is MNHEY and CDR2 is SVGAGI. V shed 8 bases and J shed 2 bases, with 5 bases lying between them. The CDR3 is 11 residues long. The CDR3 region is CASEITDTQYF. CDR3 coding DNA: TGTGCCAGCGAGATCACAGATACGCAGTATTTT.

This clone is a singleton in its sample. This rearrangement joins TRBV6-5 to TRBJ2-7; D unclear. CDR1 and CDR2 from the germline V gene are MNHEY and SVGAGI. V gave up 7 bases and J gave up 0 bases, with 10 bases separating them. This CDR3 comprises 13 residues. The CDR3 nucleotides are TGTGCCAGCACCCGTTCGGGCTCCTACGAGCAGTACTTC. Translation: CASTRSGSYEQYF.

CDR3 loop: CASSSHRGEKLFF. CDR3 nucleotides: TGTGCCAGTAGTTCTCACAGGGGTGAAAAACTGTTTTTT. The chain employs TRBV19 and TRBJ1-4; 7 positions match TRBD1. J lost 7 bases, V lost 5 bases, and 4 bases had no gene match. The germline gives CDR1 LNHDA, CDR2 SQIVND (reference sequence). The CDR3 spans 13 residues. Full variable domain (rest looked up from reference TRBV19 and TRBJ1-4): DGGITQSPKYLFRKEGQNVTLSCEQNLNHDAMYWYRQDPGQGLRLIYYSQIVNDFQKGDIAEGYSVSREKKESFPLTVTSAQKNPTAFYLCASSSHRGEKLFFGSGTQLSVL.

The chain carries TRBV29-1 and TRBJ1-2; possibly TRBD1 for D (6 bases). Germline V lookup: CDR1 SQVTM, CDR2 ANQGSEA. This CDR3 is 13 amino acids long. The V and J ends lost 7 bases and 4 bases respectively, with 16 bases between them. CDR3 sequence reads: CSGYTPRGYGYTF. The CDR3 DNA follows: TGCAGCGGCTACACTCCCAGGGGCTATGGCTACACCTTC.

J is TRBJ1-2 and V is TRBV23-1, with D uncertain. TRBV23-1 is designated an ORF whose function remains uncertain. V dropped 6 bases and J dropped 3 bases, with 14 bases sitting between them. CDR3 size: 14 residues. The CDR3 spells CASSHLLGDYGYTF. Written as DNA, the CDR3 is TGCGCCAGCAGCCACCTCCTCGGGGACTATGGCTACACCTTC.

V gene TRBV18 combines with J gene TRBJ1-5; D may be TRBD1 (5 bases). Germline V gene data show CDR1 as KGHSH and CDR2 as LQKENI. V lost 6 bases and J lost 7, with 19 bases in between. The CDR3 has 15 residues. CDR3 loop: CASSPTRAVGQPQHF. As DNA, the CDR3 is TGTGCCAGCTCCCCCACCAGGGCGGTAGGGCAGCCCCAGCATTTT.

The sample holds one count of this clone. The chain recombines TRBV4-1 with TRBJ2-2; possible D gene TRBD1, 6 bases. Between the trimmed V and J ends, which lost 4 bases and 2 bases, there was a span of 14 bases. The germline V gene has CDR1 MGHRA and CDR2 YSYEKL. The length of the CDR3 is 16 residues. The CDR3 is CASSLVGAGNTGELFF. The DNA of the CDR3 is TGCGCCAGCAGCCTAGTGGGGGCAGGAAACACCGGGGAGCTGTTTTTT.

This chain links TRBV28 with TRBJ2-2, with 7 bases lining up with TRBD1. This CDR3 is built from 14 residues. Germline V gene lookup returns CDR1 MDHEN and CDR2 SYDVKM. V was pared by 8 bases and J by 4 bases, with 7 bases of the junction left unmatched. The CDR3 sequence is CASSIAGGTGELFF. DNA of the CDR3: TGTGCCAGCTCCATAGCAGGGGGCACCGGGGAGCTGTTTTTT.